The text below deals with one T cell receptor beta chain. This entry comes from a study of PD-L1 blockade in urothelial cancer. About the study: About 85% of the roughly 29 patients comprised males who had bladder-origin urothelial cancer.

Synthetic templates analogous to TCR were spiked into all PCRs individually. The method was immunoSEQ multiplex PCR; TCRdb's version includes in-frame clones alone and lacks a portion of them. The sample holds around 51,000 clones, approximately 83% seen once. Sample contribution per patient ranged from 1 to 8, covering pretreatment and on-treatment. The CDR3 contains 12 residues. Trimming stripped 1 base from V and 11 bases from J, with 11 bases between. CDR1 and CDR2 (germline): SGHTA, FQGNSA. This sequence joins TRBV7-2 and TRBJ1-1, with TRBD1 as a possible D gene (6 bases). Sample: PBMCs, taken around atezolizumab (anti-PD-L1) treatment. The source is a man aged 60 to 69 with urothelial cancer. The CDR3 bases are TGTGCCAGCAGCTTAGGGGGGCGCGTCGCTTTCTTT. This gives the protein CASSLGGRVAFF.